Listed here is a single T cell receptor beta chain. This sample is drawn from a study of T cells in Graves' hyperthyroidism and ophthalmopathy. Newly diagnosed hyperthyroidism, duration under 2 months, in patients aged 18 to 65. The germline V gene encodes CDR1 SEHNR and CDR2 FQNEAQ (reference sequence). The CDR3 totals 15 residues. V shed 8 bases and J shed 6 bases, with 20 bases lying between them. Researchers took RNA transcripts and amplified the TCR beta CDR3 regions from them. Using the HTBI primer set, a first-round RT-PCR was run on the TCR CDR3. From the multiplex PCR reads, TCRdb called clonotypes with MiXCR, one entry per CDR3 protein. The table shows under 700,000 distinct CDR3 sequences, with under 60% occurring only once.

The J gene is TRBJ1-5, the V gene TRBV7-9, with D unresolved. The sequenced sample was peripheral blood or thyroid tissue (not recorded which). The source is a young woman with Graves' hyperthyroidism. This chain's CDR3 is CASSPLAYPGQPQHF. For the CDR3, the DNA is TGTGCCAGCTCACCACTAGCGTATCCGGGTCAGCCCCAGCATTTT.